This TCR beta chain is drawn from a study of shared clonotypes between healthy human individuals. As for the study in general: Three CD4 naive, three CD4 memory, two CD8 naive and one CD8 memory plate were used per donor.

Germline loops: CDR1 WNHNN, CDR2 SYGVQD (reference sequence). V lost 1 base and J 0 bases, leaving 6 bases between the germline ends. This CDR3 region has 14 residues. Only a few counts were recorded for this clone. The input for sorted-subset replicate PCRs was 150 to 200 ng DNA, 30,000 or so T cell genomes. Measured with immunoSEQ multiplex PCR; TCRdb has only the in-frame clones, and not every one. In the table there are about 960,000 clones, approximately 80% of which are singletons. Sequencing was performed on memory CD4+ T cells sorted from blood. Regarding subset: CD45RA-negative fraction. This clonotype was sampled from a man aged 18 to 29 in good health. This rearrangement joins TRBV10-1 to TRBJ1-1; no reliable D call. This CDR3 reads CASSEYGVNTEAFF. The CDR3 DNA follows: TGCGCCAGCAGTGAGTATGGAGTGAACACTGAAGCTTTCTTT.